Listed here is a single T cell receptor beta chain. Its matching antigen is unknown. This entry comes from a study of T cells after posttransplantation cyclophosphamide. Study results and limitations: After PTCy, TRB diversity resembled that of CNI/methotrexate controls. Later blood repertoires were often dominated by clones from the donor CD8+ memory compartment. TRB overlap between skin or GI tissue T cells and blood was limited.

V lost 3 bases and J 5 bases, leaving 11 bases between the germline ends. CDR3 length equals 14 residues. Germline V gives CDR1 SNHLY, CDR2 FYNNEI. Sequencing was performed with immunoSEQ multiplex PCR; in TCRdb, only in-frame clones are kept and a portion is missing. The sample holds 15,000 to 20,000 clones; around 80% are singletons and the top ten take 2.5% to 3%. Sampled 1 year posttransplant, controls received myeloablative marrow transplants, methotrexate and a calcineurin inhibitor. The clonotype originates from a male patient between 25 and 40 years old who received an allogeneic stem cell transplant from an unrelated donor, was CMV-positive, and had acute and chronic GVHD. Some T cells may be supplied by the graft donor. The chain uses TRBV2 and TRBJ1-5; maybe TRBD1 (6 bases). The specimen was PBMCs, collected 441 days after allogeneic stem cell transplant with calcineurin inhibitor and methotrexate. CDR3 residues: CASSETGGHQPQHF. CDR3 nucleotides: TGTGCCAGCAGTGAGACAGGCGGTCATCAGCCCCAGCATTTT.